One and the same sample provided the 2 T cell receptor beta chains below, sequenced in a study of cytomegalovirus exposure and HLA in healthy donors. PCR used 60 Vbeta primers and 13 Jbeta primers. Clones were read by immunoSEQ multiplex PCR, and TCRdb kept only the in-frame ones, dropping some. The sample yields about 140,000 clones, roughly 77% seen once. Sequences were obtained from PBMCs. The receptor set was obtained from a woman aged 25 to 45 in good health and CMV-seronegative.

This sequence joins TRBV10-2 and TRBJ2-5; TRBD1 matches 10 bases. Germline assignment: CDR1 WSHSY and CDR2 SAAADI. The CDR3 is 15 amino acids. J gave up 11 bases and V 5 bases, and 14 bases lay outside the gene matches. Written as DNA, the CDR3 is TGCGCCAGCAGTCTTCCTCGACAGGGGGCAGGAGGGCAGTACTTC. This translates into CASSLPRQGAGGQYF.

The chain employs TRBV2 and TRBJ2-1; no firm D call. From germline, CDR1 is SNHLY and CDR2 FYNNEI. CDR3 length: 12 residues. Trimming pared 3 bases from V and 5 bases from J, leaving 5 bases between. The DNA for the CDR3 is TGTGCCAGCAGTGAGTTCGACAATGAGCAGTTCTTC. This encodes CASSEFDNEQFF.